This T cell receptor beta chain was identified in a study of shared clonotypes between healthy human individuals. In the case of this clone: Its antigen is currently unknown.

Study conclusions and caveats: Tissues were not sampled, only blood, and their repertoires likely differ. Sequencing depth was expected to affect clonotype sharing among donors.

The CDR3 has 13 amino acids. The germline V gene has CDR1 GTSNPN and CDR2 SVGIG (reference sequence). V lost 0 bases and J lost 4, with 9 bases in between. TCRdb's copy holds only in-frame clones and misses some; the assay was immunoSEQ multiplex PCR. The data contain some 490,000 clones, 65% to 85% of them seen just once; the ten biggest clones take up roughly 13%. This rearrangement joins TRBV30 to TRBJ1-1, with D unclear. The sequenced material came from PBMCs. The receptor was derived from a woman in her 40s in good health. Some clones in this sample may be carry-over from other donors' samples. CDR3 region: CAWSVTLATEAFF. The CDR3 DNA reads as TGTGCCTGGAGTGTCACCCTGGCCACTGAAGCTTTCTTT.